This section outlines one T cell receptor beta chain sequence together with its context. The target antigen is unknown. The sample originates from a study of shared clonotypes between healthy human individuals. Some clones are missing from TCRdb's copy, which holds only in-frame ones; the method was immunoSEQ multiplex PCR. The sample consists of about 670,000 clones, around 72% of them appearing once. The CDR3 has 16 amino acids. Germline V gene sequence: CDR1 SGHTA, CDR2 FQGNSA. J was trimmed by 6 bases and V by 1 base; bases with no gene match: 4. Findings and limits, study-wide: The study generally estimated greater richness for naive than memory subsets. There were few donors, and this limited the genetic and exposure-history diversity represented.

The receptor's source is a woman aged 30 to 39 in good health. The sequenced material came from memory CD4+ T cells sorted from blood. Subset given: CD45RA-negative fraction. The rearrangement links TRBV7-2 to TRBJ2-1; 12 positions match TRBD2. CDR3 in amino acids: CASSLGLAGGFNEQFF. CDR3 coding DNA: TGTGCCAGCAGCTTAGGTCTAGCGGGAGGGTTCAATGAGCAGTTCTTC.